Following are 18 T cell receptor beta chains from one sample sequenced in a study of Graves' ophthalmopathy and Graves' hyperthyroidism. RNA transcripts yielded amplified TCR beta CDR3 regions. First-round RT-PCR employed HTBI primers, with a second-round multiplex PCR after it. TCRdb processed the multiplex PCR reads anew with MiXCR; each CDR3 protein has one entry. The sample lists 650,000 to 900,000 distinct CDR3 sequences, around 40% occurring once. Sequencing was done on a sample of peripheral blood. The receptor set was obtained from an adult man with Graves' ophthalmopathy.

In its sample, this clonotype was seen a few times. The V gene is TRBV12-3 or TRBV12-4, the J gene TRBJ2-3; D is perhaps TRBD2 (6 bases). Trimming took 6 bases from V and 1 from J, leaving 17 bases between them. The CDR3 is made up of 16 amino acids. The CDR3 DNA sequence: TGTGCCAGCAGCCCCGGGCCGGGCGGGGGCACAGATACGCAGTATTTT. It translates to CASSPGPGGGTDTQYF.

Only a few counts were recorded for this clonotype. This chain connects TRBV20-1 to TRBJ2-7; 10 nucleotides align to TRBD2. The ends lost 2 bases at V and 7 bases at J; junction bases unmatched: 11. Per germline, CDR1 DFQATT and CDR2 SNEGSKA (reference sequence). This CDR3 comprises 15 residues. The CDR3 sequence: CSARPPGTSVGEQYF. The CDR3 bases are TGCAGTGCTAGACCACCCGGGACTAGCGTTGGTGAGCAGTACTTC.

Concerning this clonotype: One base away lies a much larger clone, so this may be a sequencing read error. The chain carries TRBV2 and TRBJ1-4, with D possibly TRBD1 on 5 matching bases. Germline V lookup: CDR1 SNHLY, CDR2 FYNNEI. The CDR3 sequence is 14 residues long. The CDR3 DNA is TGTGCCGGCAGTGAACGGGGGGCTAATGAAAAACTGTTTTTT. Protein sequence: CAGSERGANEKLFF.

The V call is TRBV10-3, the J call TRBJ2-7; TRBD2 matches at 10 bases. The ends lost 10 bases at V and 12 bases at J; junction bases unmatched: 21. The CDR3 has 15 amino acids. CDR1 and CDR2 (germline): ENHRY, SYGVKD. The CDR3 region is CASRQSGTKREGPYF. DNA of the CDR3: TGTGCCAGCAGACAATCCGGGACTAAGCGGGAGGGCCCGTACTTC.

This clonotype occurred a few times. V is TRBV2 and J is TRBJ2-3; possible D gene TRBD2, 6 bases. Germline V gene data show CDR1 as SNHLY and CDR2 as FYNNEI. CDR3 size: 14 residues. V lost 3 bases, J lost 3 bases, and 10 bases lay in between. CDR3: CASSDIAETDTQYF. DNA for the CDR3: TGTGCCAGCAGTGATATAGCGGAGACAGATACGCAGTATTTT.

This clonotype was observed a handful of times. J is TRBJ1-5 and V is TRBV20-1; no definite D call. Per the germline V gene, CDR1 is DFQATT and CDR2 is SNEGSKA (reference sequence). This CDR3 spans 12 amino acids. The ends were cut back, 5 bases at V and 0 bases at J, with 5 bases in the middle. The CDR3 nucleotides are TGCAGTGCTGCAAGTAGCAATCAGCCCCAGCATTTT. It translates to CSAASSNQPQHF.

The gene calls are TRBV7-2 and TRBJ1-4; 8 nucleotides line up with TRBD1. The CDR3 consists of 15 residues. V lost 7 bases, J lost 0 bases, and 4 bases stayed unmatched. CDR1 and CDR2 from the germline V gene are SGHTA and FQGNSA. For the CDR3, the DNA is TGTGCCAGCAACACAGGGGGTTCAACTAATGAAAAACTGTTTTTT. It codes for CASNTGGSTNEKLFF.

The CDR3 nucleotides are TGCAGTGCTACTTCTCTCGGGGTGGAGTACGAGCAGTACTTC. Translation gives CSATSLGVEYEQYF. The chain combines TRBV20-1 with TRBJ2-7; D is possibly TRBD2 (5 bases). V dropped 4 bases and J dropped 4 bases, with 17 bases sitting between them. Germline V CDR1 and CDR2: DFQATT, SNEGSKA (reference sequence). The CDR3 extends over 14 amino acids.

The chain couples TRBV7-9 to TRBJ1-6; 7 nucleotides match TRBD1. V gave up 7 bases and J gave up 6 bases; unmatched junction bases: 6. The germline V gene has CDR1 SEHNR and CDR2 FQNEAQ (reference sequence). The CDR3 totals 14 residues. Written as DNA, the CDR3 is TGTGCCAGCACCAGGACAGGTGGTAATTCACCCCTCCACTTT. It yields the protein CASTRTGGNSPLHF. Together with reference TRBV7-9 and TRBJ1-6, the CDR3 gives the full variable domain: DTGVSQNPRHKITKRGQNVTFRCDPISEHNRLYWYRQTLGQGPEFLTYFQNEAQLEKSRLLSDRFSAERPKGSFSTLEIQRTEQGDSAMYLCASTRTGGNSPLHFGNGTRLTVT.

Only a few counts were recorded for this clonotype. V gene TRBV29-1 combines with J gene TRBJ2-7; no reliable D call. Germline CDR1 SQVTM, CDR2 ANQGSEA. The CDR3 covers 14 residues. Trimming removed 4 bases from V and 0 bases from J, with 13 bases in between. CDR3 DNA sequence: TGCAGCGTTGTGCGGACCGTAAGCTCCTACGAGCAGTACTTC. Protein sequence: CSVVRTVSSYEQYF.

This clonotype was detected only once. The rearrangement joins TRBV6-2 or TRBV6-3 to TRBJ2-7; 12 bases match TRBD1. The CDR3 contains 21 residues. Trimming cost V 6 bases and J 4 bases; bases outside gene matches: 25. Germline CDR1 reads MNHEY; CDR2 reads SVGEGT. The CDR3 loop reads CASRAPLRLARGQGAGYEQYF. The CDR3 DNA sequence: TGTGCCAGCAGGGCCCCTCTCCGTCTAGCCCGGGGACAGGGGGCGGGGTACGAGCAGTACTTC.

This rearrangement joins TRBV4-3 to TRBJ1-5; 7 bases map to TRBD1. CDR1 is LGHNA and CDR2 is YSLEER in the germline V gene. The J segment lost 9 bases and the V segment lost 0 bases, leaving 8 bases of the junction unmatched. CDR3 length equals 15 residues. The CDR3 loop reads CASSQELQGVRPQHF. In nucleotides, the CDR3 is TGCGCCAGCAGCCAAGAACTCCAGGGGGTGAGGCCCCAGCATTTT.

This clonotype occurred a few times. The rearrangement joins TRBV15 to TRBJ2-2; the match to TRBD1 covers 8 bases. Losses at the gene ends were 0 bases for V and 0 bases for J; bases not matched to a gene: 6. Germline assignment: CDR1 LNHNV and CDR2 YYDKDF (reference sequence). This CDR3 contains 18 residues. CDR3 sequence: CATSRDLAGGANTGELFF. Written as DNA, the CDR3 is TGTGCCACCAGCAGAGATCTGGCAGGGGGCGCGAACACCGGGGAGCTGTTTTTT.

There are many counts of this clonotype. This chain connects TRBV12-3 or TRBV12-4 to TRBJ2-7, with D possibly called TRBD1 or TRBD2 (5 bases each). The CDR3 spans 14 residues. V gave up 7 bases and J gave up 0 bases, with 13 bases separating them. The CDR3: CASTWGSSSYEQYF. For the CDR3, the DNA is TGTGCCAGCACCTGGGGGTCAAGCTCCTACGAGCAGTACTTC.

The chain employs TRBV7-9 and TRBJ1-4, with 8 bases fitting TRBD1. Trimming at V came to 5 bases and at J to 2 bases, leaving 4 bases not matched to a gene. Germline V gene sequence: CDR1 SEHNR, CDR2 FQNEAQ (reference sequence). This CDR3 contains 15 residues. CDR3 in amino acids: CASSKGQGTNEKLFF. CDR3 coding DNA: TGTGCCAGCAGCAAAGGACAGGGCACTAATGAAAAACTGTTTTTT.

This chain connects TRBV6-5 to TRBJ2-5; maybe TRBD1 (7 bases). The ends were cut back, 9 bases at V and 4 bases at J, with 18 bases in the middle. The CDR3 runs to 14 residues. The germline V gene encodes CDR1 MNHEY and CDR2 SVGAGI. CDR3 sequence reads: CASKPGDRPETQYF. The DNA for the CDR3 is TGTGCCAGTAAGCCGGGGGACAGACCAGAGACCCAGTACTTC.

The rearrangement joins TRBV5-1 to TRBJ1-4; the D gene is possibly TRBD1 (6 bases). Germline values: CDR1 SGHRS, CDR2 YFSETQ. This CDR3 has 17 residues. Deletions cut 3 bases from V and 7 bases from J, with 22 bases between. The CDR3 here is CASSSYLLGGRGEKLFF. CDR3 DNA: TGCGCCAGCAGCTCGTACCTTCTTGGGGGGCGAGGTGAAAAACTGTTTTTT.

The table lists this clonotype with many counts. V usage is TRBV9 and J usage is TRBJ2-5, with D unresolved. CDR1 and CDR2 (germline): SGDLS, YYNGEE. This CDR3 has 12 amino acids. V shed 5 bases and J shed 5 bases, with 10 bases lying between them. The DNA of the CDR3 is TGTGCCAGCAGTCCTTCAGCCGAGACCCAGTACTTC. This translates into CASSPSAETQYF. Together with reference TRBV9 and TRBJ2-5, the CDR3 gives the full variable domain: DSGVTQTPKHLITATGQRVTLRCSPRSGDLSVYWYQQSLDQGLQFLIQYYNGEERAKGNILERFSAQQFPDLHSELNLSSLELGDSALYFCASSPSAETQYFGPGTRLLVL.